This entry concerns a single T cell receptor (beta chain). Its antigen has not been determined. No base quality values were provided; no much bigger clone lies one nucleotide off. This entry is derived from a study of regulatory T cells in long-lasting Graves disease (dated by TCRdb to about 2021). Regarding the research as a whole: In the newly diagnosed Graves' disease group, patients had been taking antithyroid drugs for less than 3 months. The study was registered as a clinical trial and conducted in China. Peripheral blood TCR sequencing and RNA sequencing compared persistent Graves' disease patients with newly diagnosed Graves' disease patients. A total of some 35 samples underwent TCR sequencing, from about 13 patients with persistent Graves' disease and 20 or so patients with newly diagnosed Graves' disease. Broad study findings and their caveats: Persistent patients shared more public clonotypes among themselves (around 2,500) than newly diagnosed patients did (approximately 970). The study examined only peripheral blood because the primary lesion, thyroid tissue, could not be accessed. Compared with newly diagnosed patients, persistent Graves' disease patients had lower TCR Shannon entropy and fewer highly expanded clones, which suggests clonal expansion. Sequencing and analysis were restricted to the TCR beta chain. TRBV28, TRBJ1-2 and TRBJ2-5 were preferentially used in persistent disease, while TRBV20-1 and TRBJ2-1 were favored in newly diagnosed disease. The small sample size was acknowledged by the authors as a limitation that may reduce accuracy.

From the cysteine through the phenylalanine, the CDR3 covers 15 amino acids. The retained sequence is limited to the CDR3, 45 bases, with the frame set at the first base. V is pared back by 7 bases and J by 4 bases, with 19 bases lying between the germline termini. The sample's time point label, decoded: newly diagnosed GD, antithyroid drugs for less than 3 months. RNA was extracted from PBMCs in TRIzol for both TCR sequencing and RNA sequencing. The diagnosis of Graves' disease followed American Thyroid Association guidelines. Patients for the study were recruited at an endocrinology department in Xi'an, China. Each patient gave 7 to 9.5 milliliters of peripheral blood, collected in an EDTA anticoagulant tube. Ficoll Paque Plus density gradient separation was used to isolate PBMCs, and no further T cell sorting was performed. An Agilent 2100 Bioanalyzer and agarose gel were used to assess RNA quality, and a NanoDrop 2000 was used to measure RNA concentration.

Libraries were prepared through multiplex PCR. The sequencer listed for this sample is Illumina HiSeq 4000. CDR3 regions were amplified by Arm-PCR with iRepertoire HTBI primers to construct TCR beta libraries. Gel purification was performed on PCR products prior to sequencing. The source study handled its data this way. Gene usage analysis of CDR3 amino acid clonotypes used the 62 TRBV and approximately 13 TRBJ segments found across samples. COPE and FqMerger were used to merge the filtered high-quality paired reads into contigs. BLAST was used to align contigs to the IMGT TRBV, TRBD and TRBJ reference genes, and CDR3 was defined following IMGT. Clonotypes above 0.1% frequency were classified as highly expanded clones. Repertoire diversity was measured by Shannon entropy, and V-J evenness by the Gini coefficient. Clonotypes shared by more than one individual were considered public. Through fastp at Q25 and MiXCR, TCRdb rebuilt clones from the public reads, retaining in-frame beta chains. Each record represents a unique CDR3 protein, reported with the most common genes and DNA among its rows. The V and J calls here are based on TCRdb, not the publication. The sample records roughly 420,000 distinct CDR3 sequences, 15% to 20% of which are singletons. The top ten clonotypes cover about a quarter of the sample.

These records were also assigned to another study, of T cells in Graves' hyperthyroidism and ophthalmopathy. As the second study states: Stable Graves' hyperthyroidism was defined as no progression to ophthalmopathy during 18 months of follow-up. Hyperthyroidism patients were newly diagnosed, with disease duration under 2 months, and aged 18 to 65 years. The study excluded patients with uncontrolled infections, other autoimmune diseases, pregnancy or lactation. Diagnoses were based on clinical symptoms, serum thyroxine and TRAb, thyroid ultrasound and orbital computed tomography. The first round of RT-PCR for the TCR CDR3 was performed with the HTBI primer set and the Qiagen OneStep RT-PCR kit. Most expanded thyroid clonotypes (frequency above 0.001) were also detected in blood, a finding suggesting that blood repertoires may reflect thyroid immune responses. Ophthalmopathy was separated from stable hyperthyroidism by a 13 V-J signature model, with 85% to 90% sensitivity and about 81% specificity obtained in cross-validation and 80%/75% obtained in testing. In validation, the model predicted progression to ophthalmopathy a median of 6.5 months before onset, with roughly 68% sensitivity and around 76% specificity. To identify TCR V-J signatures that set the groups apart, the researchers used a discovery cohort of roughly 100 patients, made up of under 45 with Graves' ophthalmopathy and approximately 57 with stable Graves' hyperthyroidism. Prospective prediction of ophthalmopathy was tested in an independent validation cohort consisting of under 20 hyperthyroidism patients and some 15 patients who later progressed to ophthalmopathy. The 100 discovery patients were randomly divided into training and test sets at a 7:3 ratio. In about six Graves' hyperthyroidism patients, the study also compared T-cell repertoires from thyroid tissue with T-cell repertoires from blood. Following sampling, methimazole starting at 30 mg daily was given to hyperthyroidism patients, and high-dose intravenous methylprednisolone was given to ophthalmopathy patients. A second multiplex PCR round built the libraries, followed by size selection and purification. Libraries were sequenced paired-end with 100 bp reads on an Illumina HiSeq2000. Raw data were processed with SOAPnuke, discarding reads with adapters, uncalled bases, mean Phred below 15, or no exact constant-primer or identifier match. COPE v1.2.5 was used to merge high-quality paired reads, and clonotypes were defined as unique nucleotide sequences. MiTCR v1.1 was used to align clonotypes to the IMGT TRBV, TRBD and TRBJ reference segments. The analysis was restricted to V-J combinations with a frequency above 0.0001, which together covered 99.2% of the repertoires. A TCS score was defined as the ratio between F50 (clonal expansion) and ExV (chaos), using BLOSUM62-based TCRdist between CDR3 peptides within each V-J. Welch's t-statistics and random forest reduced around 550 V-J features to under 15, which were used in a naive Bayes classifier (R e1071). No statistical method was used to fix the sample size in advance, and group allocation was not hidden from the investigators. The paper describes TCR Vbeta CDR3 sequencing of 135 peripheral blood samples, made up of 43 ophthalmopathy patients, around 78 hyperthyroidism patients and roughly 17 progressor patients.

The TCR originated in a woman younger than 30 with Graves disease. Donor details come from another sample of the same person, matched by shared clones. The sequencing used peripheral blood mononuclear cells (PBMCs), collected at new diagnosis, from a patient treated with antithyroid drugs. The chain is made from TRBV12-3 or TRBV12-4 and TRBJ2-5; 5 matching bases give a weak D call of TRBD1. CDR3 loop: CASTLGRASAETQYF. Read as DNA, the sequence is TGTGCCAGCACGCTGGGCAGGGCGAGTGCAGAGACCCAGTACTTC.